Presented here are 17 T cell receptor beta chains from one specimen sequenced in a study of T-cell memory formation after mild COVID-19. TCRdb fed the 5' RACE reads into MiXCR, producing one record per CDR3 protein. The data contain about 340,000 distinct CDR3 sequences, roughly 15% of them singletons. Sample: PBMCs or a T cell subset sorted from them (not recorded which). These receptor sequences come from a man aged 18 to 30 who had mild COVID-19 (a few samples of this study predate the infection). Cell type and time point are not known.

V and J are TRBV7-9 and TRBJ2-3; 7 bases agree with TRBD2. The CDR3 extends over 16 amino acids. Germline V lookup: CDR1 SEHNR, CDR2 FQNEAQ (reference sequence). The J segment lost 0 bases and the V segment lost 5 bases, leaving 8 bases of the junction unmatched. Here the CDR3 DNA reads TGTGCCAGCAGCCACCCGGGAGGACTAAGCACAGATACGCAGTATTTT. Its translation is CASSHPGGLSTDTQYF. Combining the CDR3 with reference TRBV7-9 and TRBJ2-3 gives the whole variable domain DTGVSQNPRHKITKRGQNVTFRCDPISEHNRLYWYRQTLGQGPEFLTYFQNEAQLEKSRLLSDRFSAERPKGSFSTLEIQRTEQGDSAMYLCASSHPGGLSTDTQYFGPGTRLTVL.

A few counts support this clonotype. The V call is TRBV2, the J call TRBJ2-3; unclear D gene. This CDR3 is built from 15 residues. The germline gives CDR1 SNHLY, CDR2 FYNNEI. V lost 2 bases to trimming and J lost 1 base, with 10 bases between them. CDR3 residues: CASSERASGTDTQYF. The CDR3 DNA reads as TGTGCCAGCAGTGAAAGGGCCTCGGGCACAGATACGCAGTATTTT.

This clonotype was observed at least ten times. V gene TRBV29-1 combines with J gene TRBJ2-5; D may match TRBD1 or TRBD2 (5 bases each). The germline V and J ends were trimmed by 5 bases and 4 bases, with 11 bases remaining between them. CDR1 is SQVTM and CDR2 is ANQGSEA in the germline V gene. This CDR3 contains 12 residues. The CDR3 DNA reads as TGCAGCGTTTTGACAGCGGCAGAGACCCAGTACTTC. This translates into CSVLTAAETQYF.

This clonotype occurred a few times. The rearrangement links TRBV7-9 to TRBJ2-3; no reliable D call. The CDR3 extends over 14 amino acids. Germline loops: CDR1 SEHNR, CDR2 FQNEAQ (reference sequence). V gave up 3 bases and J gave up 4 bases, with 11 bases separating them. In DNA form, the CDR3 reads TGTGCCAGCAGCTTTGACACTCGGTCAGATACGCAGTATTTT. It translates to CASSFDTRSDTQYF.

This clonotype has more than one count but fewer than ten. The chain carries TRBV20-1 and TRBJ1-1; D remains ambiguous. Looked up from germline, CDR1 is DFQATT and CDR2 is SNEGSKA (reference sequence). V gave up 6 bases and J gave up 1 base, with 15 bases separating them. This CDR3 has 14 amino acids. The CDR3 nucleotides read TGCAGTGCCCCGGGCAACGGAAGGAACACTGAAGCTTTCTTT. It is translated as CSAPGNGRNTEAFF.

This clonotype was detected a few times. J is TRBJ2-1 and V is TRBV10-3; the D gene is possibly TRBD2 (6 bases). Germline V CDR1 and CDR2: ENHRY, SYGVKD. This CDR3 region has 16 residues. V dropped 4 bases and J dropped 2 bases, with 15 bases sitting between them. The CDR3 protein is CAISVRDGGTYNEQFF. CDR3 nucleotide sequence: TGTGCCATCAGTGTACGTGACGGGGGAACCTACAATGAGCAGTTCTTC.

The sample holds a few counts of this clonotype. The J gene is TRBJ2-3, the V gene TRBV9, with D uncertain. Germline CDR1 and CDR2: SGDLS and YYNGEE. V was shortened by 0 bases and J by 6 bases, with 5 bases between the two germline ends. This CDR3 comprises 12 residues. As DNA, the CDR3 is TGTGCCAGCAGCGTAGGTGCCGATACGCAGTATTTT. Translation: CASSVGADTQYF.

V and J are TRBV7-8 and TRBJ1-5; 10 bases align to TRBD1. Germline values: CDR1 SGHVS, CDR2 FQNEAQ. Trimming took 1 base from V and 5 from J; bases not matched to a gene: 2. The CDR3 totals 15 residues. CDR3 residues: CASSLGQGAYQPQHF. The CDR3 DNA follows: TGTGCCAGCAGCTTAGGACAGGGGGCATATCAGCCCCAGCATTTT.

The rearrangement uses TRBV6-5 and TRBJ2-3; 15 bases line up with TRBD2. Germline trimming cut 4 bases from V and 3 bases from J; bases unmatched to any gene: 11. From germline, CDR1 is MNHEY and CDR2 SVGAGI. This CDR3 region has 19 residues. The CDR3, as DNA: TGTGCCAGCAGTTCCACAATCCCGGGACTAGCGGGGGGAACAGATACGCAGTATTTT. This encodes CASSSTIPGLAGGTDTQYF.

The chain is built from TRBV18 and TRBJ2-5; no clear D. This CDR3 is built from 14 residues. Germline CDR1 reads KGHSH; CDR2 reads LQKENI. V shed 2 bases and J shed 1 base, with 8 bases lying between them. CDR3 sequence reads: CASSPDPIQETQYF. The CDR3 DNA follows: TGTGCCAGCTCACCAGATCCGATCCAAGAGACCCAGTACTTC.

This clonotype turned up a few times. The gene calls are TRBV7-3 and TRBJ2-1; 7 bases agree with TRBD2. CDR3 length: 14 residues. V shed 7 bases and J 5 bases; nucleotides not matched to a gene: 8. Looked up from germline, CDR1 is SGHTA and CDR2 is FQGTGA. CDR3: CASKKGGGDNEQFF. CDR3 DNA: TGTGCCAGCAAGAAGGGCGGGGGAGACAATGAGCAGTTCTTC.

The sample holds many counts of this clonotype. The chain recombines TRBV4-3 with TRBJ2-5; D gene uncertain. Germline loops: CDR1 LGHNA, CDR2 YSLEER. Trimming shortened V by 1 base and J by 3 bases, and 6 bases separated the two germline ends. This CDR3 region has 13 residues. The CDR3 reads CASSQAPEETQYF. The CDR3 DNA is TGCGCCAGCAGCCAAGCCCCGGAAGAGACCCAGTACTTC.

The J gene is TRBJ2-7, the V gene TRBV4-3, with D unclear. This CDR3 region has 14 residues. With 2 bases removed from V and 4 bases from J, the gap between germline ends came to 12 bases. The germline V gene has CDR1 LGHNA and CDR2 YSLEER. The CDR3 region is CASSQWRTAYEQYF. The CDR3 DNA sequence: TGCGCCAGCAGCCAATGGCGGACGGCGTACGAGCAGTACTTC.

This clonotype came up a few times. The rearrangement links TRBV5-5 to TRBJ1-2; D is unresolved. The V gene's germline CDR1 is SGHKS and CDR2 YYEKEE (reference sequence). The length of the CDR3 is 14 residues. Between the trimmed V and J ends, which lost 1 base and 4 bases, there was a span of 11 bases. The CDR3 bases are TGTGCCAGCAGCTTGTTGGGAGATAGCTATGGCTACACCTTC. Amino acids: CASSLLGDSYGYTF.

For this clonotype: The junction and the germline gene differ at one end; a read error may be behind it. CDR3 loop: CASRLGARQPQHF. CDR3 coding DNA: TGTGCCAGCCGTTTGGGGGCCAGGCAGCCCCAGCATTTT. The chain couples TRBV28 to TRBJ1-5, with D possibly TRBD1 on 6 matching bases. Germline values: CDR1 MDHEN, CDR2 SYDVKM. The CDR3 extends over 13 amino acids.

The rearrangement uses TRBV24-1 and TRBJ1-1, with D perhaps matching TRBD1 (5 bases). The germline V gene has CDR1 KGHDR and CDR2 SFDVKD. The CDR3 consists of 16 residues. V was pared by 4 bases and J by 0 bases, with 14 bases between. CDR3 protein: CATSDYTRDLNTEAFF. CDR3 bases: TGTGCCACCAGTGACTACACCAGGGATTTGAACACTGAAGCTTTCTTT.

Comments on this clonotype: An end of the junction does not agree with germline; a read error may underlie this. The chain is built from TRBV6-2 or TRBV6-3 and TRBJ2-5, with 8 bases lining up with TRBD2. Looked up from germline, CDR1 is MNHEY and CDR2 is SVGEGT. This CDR3 is built from 14 residues. CDR3 bases: TGTGCCAGCGGTTCCCTGGGACTAGGAGAGGCCCAGTACTTC. Translating it yields CASGSLGLGEAQYF.